This TCR beta chain was retrieved from a study of T cell responses to AZD1222 COVID-19 vaccine. General study points: Scientists sampled the repertoires only once the peak T cell response had passed.

The repertoire was sequenced with immunoSEQ multiplex PCR; TCRdb's copy has only in-frame clones and lacks some. Among 60,000 to 100,000 clones, about nine tenths were seen once, and the ten largest hold roughly a quarter. The CDR3 contains 13 residues. The V gene lost 2 bases and the J gene lost 6 bases, with 8 bases spanning the gap. Germline CDR1 and CDR2: MRHNA and SNTAGT. On this clone: Its antigen is undetermined.

This chain uses TRBV6-4 with TRBJ1-5; D not certain. The receptor was isolated from an adult in good health. The sample here was peripheral blood, taken on day 0 of AZD1222 vaccination. The CDR3 DNA sequence: TGTGCCAGCAGTGACAGGGAACTTCAGCCCCAGCATTTT. This gives the protein CASSDRELQPQHF.